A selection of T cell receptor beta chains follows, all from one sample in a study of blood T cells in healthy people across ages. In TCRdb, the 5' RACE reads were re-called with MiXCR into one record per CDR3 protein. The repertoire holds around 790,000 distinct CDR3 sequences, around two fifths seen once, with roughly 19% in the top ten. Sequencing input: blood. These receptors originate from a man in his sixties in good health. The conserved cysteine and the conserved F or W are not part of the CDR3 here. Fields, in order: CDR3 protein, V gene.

ASRDSHGGNQPQH | TRBV2
ATSRVHGYT | TRBV11-1
ASSSYLGVGFNTEAF | TRBV7-2
SDDFGAF | TRBV29-1
ASSQGGLAGAVTNEQF | TRBV4-3
ASSFKAGNNEQF | TRBV12-3/TRBV12-4
ASRTSGLYEQF | TRBV6-2/TRBV6-3
AIRSIHEQY | TRBV10-3
ASTFGGDTQY | TRBV6-2/TRBV6-3
ASSFGDGATRNEQF | TRBV7-9
ASSTRRTGLNYGYT | TRBV19
ASSLAGASGQETQY | TRBV5-1
ASKKSGASTDTRY | TRBV6-5
ASSQDVSGGGTDTQY | TRBV4-1
ASSLTYAYEQY | TRBV7-2
SSRTGGAPNEQF | TRBV20-1
AISSGGARSGANVLT | TRBV6-1
ASSLGLASGTDTQY | TRBV5-1
SASEDSNQPQH | TRBV20-1
ATSADNRDTGELF | TRBV24-1